What follows describes a single TCR beta chain. Antigen specificity is unknown. This record belongs to a study of T cell clonotyping in hematopoietic cell transplantation. Findings of the study overall: Graft donor and pretransplant recipient Inverse Simpson Index values predicted broader posttransplant TCR diversity.

The method was immunoSEQ multiplex PCR; TCRdb's version includes in-frame clones alone and lacks a portion of them. This sample has 11,000 to 15,000 clones; 70% to 90% occur once, and the top ten carry 9.5% to 15%. Source: PBMCs, taken 100 days after allogeneic stem cell transplant. This clonotype was obtained from a male patient aged 50 to 60 who had an allogeneic stem cell transplant from an unrelated donor, so T cells may come from the graft donor. Some clones in this sample may be carry-over from other donors' samples.

The DNA of the CDR3 is TGTGCCAGCAGCTTAGTGACAGGGGGGACTCCTAACTATGGCTACACCTTC. Its translation is CASSLVTGGTPNYGYTF. The genes are TRBV7-8 and TRBJ1-2; 9 nucleotides line up with TRBD1. The CDR3 extends over 17 amino acids. Germline V lookup: CDR1 SGHVS, CDR2 FQNEAQ. The V and J ends lost 1 base and 0 bases, in that order; junction bases with no gene match: 6.